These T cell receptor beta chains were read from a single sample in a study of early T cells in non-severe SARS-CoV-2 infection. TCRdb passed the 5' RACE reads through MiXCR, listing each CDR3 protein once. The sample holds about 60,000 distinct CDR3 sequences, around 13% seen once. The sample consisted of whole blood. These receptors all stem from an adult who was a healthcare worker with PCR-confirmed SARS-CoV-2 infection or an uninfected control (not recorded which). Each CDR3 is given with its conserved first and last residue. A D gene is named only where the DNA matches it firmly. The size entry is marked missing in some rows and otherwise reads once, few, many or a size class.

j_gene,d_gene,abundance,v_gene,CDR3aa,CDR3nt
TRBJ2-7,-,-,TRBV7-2,CASSLDRQIAGEQYF,TGTGCCAGCAGCTTAGACAGACAGATAGCTGGCGAGCAGTACTTC
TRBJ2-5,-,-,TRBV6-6,CASSYGQGRETQYF,TGTGCCAGCAGTTACGGGCAAGGGAGGGAGACCCAGTACTTC
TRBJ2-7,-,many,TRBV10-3,CAIRNDGYEQYF,TGTGCCATCAGAAACGACGGCTACGAGCAGTACTTC
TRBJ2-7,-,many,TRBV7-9,CASSLLRDEQYF,TGTGCCAGCAGCCTTCTCAGGGACGAGCAGTACTTC
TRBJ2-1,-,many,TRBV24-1,CATSDSSGVEQFF,TGTGCCACCAGTGATTCCTCCGGCGTTGAGCAGTTCTTC
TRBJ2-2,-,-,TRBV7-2,CASSLEATNTGELFF,TGTGCCAGCAGCTTAGAAGCGACGAACACCGGGGAGCTGTTTTTT
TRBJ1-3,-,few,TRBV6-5,CASSRLDGNTIYF,TGTGCCAGCAGCCGTCTAGATGGAAACACCATATATTTT
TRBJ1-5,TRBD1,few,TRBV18,CASSTGGAQPQHF,TGTGCCAGCTCAACAGGGGGCGCACAGCCCCAGCATTTT
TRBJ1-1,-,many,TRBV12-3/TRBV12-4,CASSLGTAGHMNTEAFF,TGTGCCAGCAGTTTAGGGACGGCGGGGCACATGAACACTGAAGCTTTCTTT
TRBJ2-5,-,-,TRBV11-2,CASSSPPGTGKPKSTQYF,TGTGCCAGCAGCTCCCCCCCGGGAACAGGAAAACCGAAGTCGACCCAGTACTTC
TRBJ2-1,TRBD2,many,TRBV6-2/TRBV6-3,CASSYPLAGVYNEQFF,TGTGCCAGCAGTTACCCACTAGCGGGGGTGTACAATGAGCAGTTCTTC
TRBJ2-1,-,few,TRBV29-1,CSVVGGNSYNEQFF,TGCAGCGTTGTAGGCGGGAACTCCTACAATGAGCAGTTCTTC
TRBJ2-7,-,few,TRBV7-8,CASSLGAGYYEQYF,TGTGCCAGCAGCTTAGGTGCAGGGTACTACGAGCAGTACTTC
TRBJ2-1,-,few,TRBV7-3,CASSSQGGYNEQFF,TGTGCCAGCAGCTCGCAAGGGGGGTACAATGAGCAGTTCTTC
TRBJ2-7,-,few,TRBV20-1,CSASAVPDSVSYEQYF,TGCAGTGCTAGCGCGGTGCCGGACAGTGTCTCCTACGAGCAGTACTTC
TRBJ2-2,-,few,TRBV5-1,CASSLEGLTGELFF,TGCGCCAGCAGCTTGGAGGGGCTAACCGGGGAGCTGTTTTTT
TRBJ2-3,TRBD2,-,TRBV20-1,CSASFAGVSDTQYF,TGCAGTGCTAGTTTTGCGGGAGTTTCTGATACGCAGTATTTT
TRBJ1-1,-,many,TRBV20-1,CSATDNPNTEAFF,TGCAGTGCTACAGATAACCCGAACACTGAAGCTTTCTTT
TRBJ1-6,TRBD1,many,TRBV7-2,CASSVDRGNSPLHF,TGTGCCAGCAGCGTGGACAGGGGTAATTCACCCCTCCACTTT
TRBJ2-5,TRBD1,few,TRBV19,CASNRGRLGETQYF,TGTGCCAGTAACAGGGGGCGTTTGGGAGAGACCCAGTACTTC
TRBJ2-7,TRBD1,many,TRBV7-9,CASSFDRAYEQYF,TGTGCCAGCAGCTTTGACAGGGCCTACGAGCAGTACTTC
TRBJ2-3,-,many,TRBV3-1,CASSQGPSGDTQYF,TGTGCCAGCAGCCAGGGACCCAGCGGAGATACGCAGTATTTT
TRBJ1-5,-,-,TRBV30,CAWPRGLCQPQHF,TGTGCCTGGCCTAGGGGGTTGTGTCAGCCCCAGCATTTT
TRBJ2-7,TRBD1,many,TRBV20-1,CSAVPRDRSSYEQYF,TGCAGTGCTGTCCCCCGGGACAGGAGCTCCTACGAGCAGTACTTC
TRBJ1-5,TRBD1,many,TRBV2,CASSPGTGKQPQHF,TGTGCCAGCAGTCCCGGGACAGGGAAACAGCCCCAGCATTTT
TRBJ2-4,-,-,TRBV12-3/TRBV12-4,CASSLGGANIQYF,TGTGCCAGCAGTTTAGGGGGGGCGAACATTCAGTACTTC
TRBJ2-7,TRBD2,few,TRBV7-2,CASSRPRTSGGNSYEQYF,TGTGCCAGCAGCCGTCCTCGGACTAGCGGGGGGAACTCCTACGAGCAGTACTTC
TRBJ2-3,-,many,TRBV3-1,CASGIDTQYF,TGTGCCAGCGGGATCGATACGCAGTATTTT
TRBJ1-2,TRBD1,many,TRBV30,CAWSAGQGYGYTF,TGTGCCTGGAGTGCGGGACAGGGGTATGGCTACACCTTC
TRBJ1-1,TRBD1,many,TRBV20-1,CSAREIRGTEAFF,TGCAGTGCTAGAGAAATCAGGGGGACTGAAGCTTTCTTT
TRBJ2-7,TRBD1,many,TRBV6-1,CASSEKRGQDYYEQYF,TGTGCCAGCAGTGAAAAGAGGGGACAGGATTACTACGAGCAGTACTTC